Sequencing of this T cell receptor (beta chain) was carried out in a study of blood T cells in healthy people across ages. At least ten counts were recorded for this clonotype. The V and J ends lost 0 bases and 4 bases respectively, with 17 bases between them. CDR3 length equals 18 residues. The V gene's germline CDR1 is KGHDR and CDR2 SFDVKD. With a J-beta primer mix and a sample-barcoded 5' primer, a second PCR ran about 7 to 12 cycles. Each CDR3 protein gets one entry after TCRdb re-called the 5' RACE reads with MiXCR. The top ten clones hold 25% to 35% of a sample with 730,000 or so distinct CDR3 sequences, approximately 40% of them seen once.

The chain combines TRBV24-1 with TRBJ2-2; no clear D gene. Sequencing was done on a sample of blood. The receptor was derived from a man older than 75 in good health. The CDR3 nucleotides are TGTGCCACCAGTGATTTGGGACGGTCCTCGTCGGCCACCGGGGAGCTGTTTTTT. This codes for CATSDLGRSSSATGELFF.